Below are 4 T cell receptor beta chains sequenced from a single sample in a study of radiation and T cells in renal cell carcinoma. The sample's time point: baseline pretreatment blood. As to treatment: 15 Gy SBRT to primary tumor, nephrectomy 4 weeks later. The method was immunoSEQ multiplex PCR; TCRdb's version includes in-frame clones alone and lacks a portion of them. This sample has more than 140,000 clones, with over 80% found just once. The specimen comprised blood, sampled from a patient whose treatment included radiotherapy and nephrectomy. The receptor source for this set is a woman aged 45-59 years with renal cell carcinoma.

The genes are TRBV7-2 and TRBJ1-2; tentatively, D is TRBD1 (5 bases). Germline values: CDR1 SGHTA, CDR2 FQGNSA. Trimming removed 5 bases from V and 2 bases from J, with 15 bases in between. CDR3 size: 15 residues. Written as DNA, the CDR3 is TGTGCCAGCAGCCCGGGGCCCCTGTACAACTATGGCTACACCTTC. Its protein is CASSPGPLYNYGYTF.

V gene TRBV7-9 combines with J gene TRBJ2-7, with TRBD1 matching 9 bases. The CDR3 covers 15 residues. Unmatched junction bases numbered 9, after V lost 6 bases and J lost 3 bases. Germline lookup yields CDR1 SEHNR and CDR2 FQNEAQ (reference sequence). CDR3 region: CASSKPGTGNYEQYF. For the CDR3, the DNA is TGTGCCAGCAGTAAACCCGGGACAGGGAACTACGAGCAGTACTTC.

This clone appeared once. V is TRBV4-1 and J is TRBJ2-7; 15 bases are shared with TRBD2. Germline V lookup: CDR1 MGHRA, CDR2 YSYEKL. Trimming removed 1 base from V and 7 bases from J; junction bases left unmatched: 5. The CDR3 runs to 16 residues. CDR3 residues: CASSQATGLAGGEQYF. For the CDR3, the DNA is TGCGCCAGCAGCCAAGCCACGGGACTAGCGGGAGGAGAGCAGTACTTC.

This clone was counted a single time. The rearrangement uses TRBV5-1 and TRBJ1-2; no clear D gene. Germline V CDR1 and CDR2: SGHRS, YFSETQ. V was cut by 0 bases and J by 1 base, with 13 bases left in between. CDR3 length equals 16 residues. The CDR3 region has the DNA TGCGCCAGCAGCTTGGATTACTCAGGCATTAACTATGGCTACACCTTC. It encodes CASSLDYSGINYGYTF.